Listed here are 19 T cell receptor beta chains from one sample, sequenced in a study of CD8 T cells in ankylosing spondylitis. TCRdb analysed the 5' RACE reads with MiXCR anew, one entry per CDR3 protein. The sample comprises about 140,000 distinct CDR3 sequences, approximately 9.2% of which are singletons, and about 7.1% rests with the top ten. The sequenced material came from synovial fluid, either unsorted or a sorted T cell fraction (not recorded which). Source of these receptors: a male donor with ankylosing spondylitis.

There are many counts of this clonotype. This rearrangement joins TRBV6-1 to TRBJ1-5; no reliable D call. Germline V gene data show CDR1 as MNHNS and CDR2 as SASEGT. The CDR3 spans 14 residues. Trimming took 2 bases from V and 0 from J, leaving 5 bases between them. CDR3 protein: CASSESNSNQPQHF. The CDR3 DNA is TGTGCCAGCAGTGAAAGTAATAGCAATCAGCCCCAGCATTTT.

J is TRBJ2-2 and V is TRBV5-1; 11 bases are shared with TRBD2. The junction had 4 bases not matched to a gene; V was cut back by 3 bases and J by 6 bases. Germline V gene sequence: CDR1 SGHRS, CDR2 YFSETQ. The CDR3 totals 15 residues. In DNA, the CDR3 is TGCGCCAGCAGCTCTCTAGCGGGAGGATCCGGGGAGCTGTTTTTT. Encoded protein: CASSSLAGGSGELFF.

This clonotype was counted once. This chain connects TRBV20-1 to TRBJ2-7; TRBD1 might be the D (6 bases). The CDR3 has 13 amino acids. CDR1 is DFQATT and CDR2 is SNEGSKA in the germline V gene (reference sequence). The ends were cut back, 6 bases at V and 4 bases at J, with 16 bases in the middle. CDR3 residues: CSAPDRSFYEQYF. The CDR3 region has the DNA TGCAGTGCCCCCGACAGGTCTTTTTACGAGCAGTACTTC.

This clonotype was counted many times. The J gene is TRBJ2-3, the V gene TRBV4-2; no firm D call. Trimming shortened V by 0 bases and J by 1 base, and 8 bases separated the two germline ends. Germline V lookup: CDR1 LGHNA, CDR2 YNFKEQ. This CDR3 comprises 15 residues. CDR3 region: CASSQDNRGTDTQYF. CDR3 DNA sequence: TGTGCCAGCAGCCAAGATAATAGGGGCACAGATACGCAGTATTTT.

V usage is TRBV5-1 and J usage is TRBJ1-2, with D possibly matching TRBD1 (6 bases). Germline V lookup: CDR1 SGHRS, CDR2 YFSETQ. V lost 5 bases, J lost 7 bases, and 15 bases lay in between. The CDR3 runs 13 residues. CDR3 bases: TGCGCCAGCAGGATTACAGGGAGATCTGGCTACACCTTC. It codes for CASRITGRSGYTF.

The chain carries TRBV7-2 and TRBJ1-3; no clear D. Germline CDR1 SGHTA, CDR2 FQGNSA. V was trimmed by 5 bases and J by 0 bases, leaving 14 bases between them. The CDR3 sequence is 16 residues long. As DNA, the CDR3 is TGTGCCAGCAGCCAATTTGGCATCGGCTCTGGAAACACCATATATTTT. Amino acid sequence: CASSQFGIGSGNTIYF.

This clonotype was observed many times. The chain couples TRBV4-3 to TRBJ1-1; TRBD1 matches 7 bases. Germline V CDR1 and CDR2: LGHNA, YSLEER. Trimming removed 10 bases from V and 5 bases from J; junction bases left unmatched: 13. This CDR3 region has 14 residues. This chain's CDR3 is CATQGGRGDTEAFF. CDR3 in DNA: TGCGCCACTCAAGGGGGCAGGGGGGATACTGAAGCTTTCTTT.

This clonotype was seen repeatedly, ten times or more. V gene TRBV7-6 combines with J gene TRBJ2-7, with D tentatively TRBD2 (6 bases). With 2 bases removed from V and 2 bases from J, the gap between germline ends came to 16 bases. This CDR3 spans 16 amino acids. CDR1 is SGHVS and CDR2 is FNYEAQ in the germline V gene. In DNA form, the CDR3 reads TGTGCCAGCAGCTTAAGGCAGGGACTGCAAACCTACGAGCAGTACTTC. Translated: CASSLRQGLQTYEQYF.

This clonotype was detected many times. The genes are TRBV5-1 and TRBJ2-7; D is unclear. Germline-derived CDR1 and CDR2 are SGHRS and YFSETQ. This CDR3 comprises 14 residues. V lost 0 bases and J lost 4, with 11 bases in between. Here the CDR3 reads CASSLDSNKYEQYF. As DNA, the CDR3 is TGCGCCAGCAGCTTGGACAGCAACAAGTACGAGCAGTACTTC.

This clonotype showed up many times. The chain has TRBV20-1 and TRBJ2-2; D is possibly TRBD1 or TRBD2 (5 bases each). This CDR3 has 14 amino acids. Trimming removed 6 bases at V and 4 bases at J, with 15 bases between. Germline V gene lookup returns CDR1 DFQATT and CDR2 SNEGSKA (reference sequence). CDR3 coding DNA: TGCAGTGCCAGCAGGGCGAGGGGCACCGGGGAGCTGTTTTTT. It yields the protein CSASRARGTGELFF.

This clonotype was counted many times. The CDR3 protein is CAISAAAYYNEQFF. CDR3 sequence (DNA): TGTGCCATCAGTGCGGCAGCATACTACAATGAGCAGTTCTTC. The chain joins TRBV10-3 to TRBJ2-1; no reliable D call. The V end lost 4 bases, the J end lost 3 bases, and 10 bases lay between the germline ends. This CDR3 has 14 amino acids. In germline, CDR1 is ENHRY, CDR2 SYGVKD.

There are many counts of this clonotype. CDR3 in DNA: TGTGCCAGCAGTTTACCCACAGGGCTTAATTCACCCCTCCACTTT. It specifies CASSLPTGLNSPLHF. The V and J genes are TRBV28 and TRBJ1-6; a weak D match, TRBD1 (6 bases). Between the trimmed V and J ends, which lost 2 bases and 6 bases, there was a span of 11 bases. CDR1 MDHEN and CDR2 SYDVKM come from the germline V gene. This CDR3 is built from 15 residues.

In its sample, this clonotype was seen a few times. J is TRBJ2-5 and V is TRBV4-1; D is possibly TRBD1 (6 bases). The CDR3 loop spans 17 amino acids. In germline, CDR1 is MGHRA, CDR2 YSYEKL. V lost 2 bases and J lost 5, with 21 bases in between. The CDR3 bases are TGCGCCAGCAGCCAACCAGGCCGGGACAAGGACGGGGAGACCCAGTACTTC. Translation gives CASSQPGRDKDGETQYF.

The table lists this clonotype with many counts. The CDR3 region is CASSPRSSGVTDTQYF. DNA of the CDR3: TGTGCCAGCAGCCCACGATCTAGCGGGGTAACAGATACGCAGTATTTT. The rearrangement joins TRBV9 to TRBJ2-3; 9 nucleotides agree with TRBD2. V gave up 4 bases and J gave up 3 bases; unmatched junction bases: 9. CDR3 length equals 16 residues. CDR1 is SGDLS, CDR2 YYNGEE, per germline.

The rearrangement joins TRBV9 to TRBJ2-5; 10 bases fit TRBD2. J was trimmed by 5 bases and V by 2 bases; bases with no gene match: 0. CDR1 is SGDLS and CDR2 is YYNGEE in the germline V gene. The CDR3 sequence is 13 residues long. The CDR3, as DNA: TGTGCCAGCAGCGTGGGACTAGCGGAGACCCAGTACTTC. Protein sequence: CASSVGLAETQYF. The whole variable domain, remainder taken from reference TRBV9 and TRBJ2-5, is DSGVTQTPKHLITATGQRVTLRCSPRSGDLSVYWYQQSLDQGLQFLIQYYNGEERAKGNILERFSAQQFPDLHSELNLSSLELGDSALYFCASSVGLAETQYFGPGTRLLVL.

In its sample, this clonotype was seen once. The chain links TRBV15 to TRBJ1-1; D is uncertain. The germline V gene has CDR1 LNHNV and CDR2 YYDKDF (reference sequence). The CDR3 has 14 residues. Trimming took off 5 bases at V and 0 bases at J, with 10 bases between the two ends. Here the CDR3 reads CATSYRLLNTEAFF. In nucleotides, the CDR3 is TGTGCCACCAGCTATCGACTGTTGAACACTGAAGCTTTCTTT. Full variable domain (remainder filled in from reference TRBV15 and TRBJ1-1): DAMVIQNPRYQVTQFGKPVTLSCSQTLNHNVMYWYQQKSSQAPKLLFHYYDKDFNNEADTPDNFQSRRPNTSFCFLDIRSPGLGDTAMYLCATSYRLLNTEAFFGQGTRLTVV.

This clonotype has only a few counts. CDR3: CASSQALRSPLHF. CDR3 DNA sequence: TGCGCCAGCAGCCAAGCCCTAAGATCACCCCTCCACTTT. The chain couples TRBV4-3 to TRBJ1-6; no reliable D call. The CDR3 is 13 residues long. Germline CDR1 reads LGHNA; CDR2 reads YSLEER. Trimming shortened V by 1 base and J by 10 bases, and 8 bases separated the two germline ends.

This clonotype was observed at least ten times. The J gene is TRBJ2-3, the V gene TRBV11-2, with 14 positions matching TRBD2. CDR1 and CDR2 from the germline V gene are SGHAT and FQNNGV. The CDR3 is made up of 15 amino acids. Trimming at V came to 5 bases and at J to 4 bases, leaving 2 bases not matched to a gene. CDR3 sequence: CASSRLAGGSDTQYF. The DNA of the CDR3 is TGTGCCAGCAGCCGACTAGCGGGAGGGTCAGATACGCAGTATTTT.

The chain carries TRBV5-1 and TRBJ2-7, with D uncertain. CDR1 is SGHRS, CDR2 YFSETQ, per germline. Trimming stripped 0 bases from V and 3 bases from J, with 10 bases between. CDR3 length: 14 residues. DNA of the CDR3: TGCGCCAGCAGCTTGGAACTGCAGGACTACGAGCAGTACTTC. Protein: CASSLELQDYEQYF.